Given below is one T cell receptor (beta chain) in context. This clone was counted once. Which antigen it targets is not known. The sample holds no much larger clone one base away, and base qualities are not on file. The sample originates from a study of PD-1 and CTLA-4 blockade in melanoma (dated by TCRdb to the early 2020s). Some background on the complete study: The study compared how PD-1 blockade and CTLA-4 blockade affected the melanoma-reactive CD8 T cell response in patients with melanoma.

V drops 0 bases and J drops 7 bases, leaving 9 bases in between. CDR1 and CDR2, looked up from the germline V gene (reference sequence), are GTSNPN and SVGIG. The CDR3, cysteine through phenylalanine, is 13 amino acids long. The entry retains the CDR3 DNA only, 39 bases that are in frame from base 1. Receptor amplification or capture employed the immunoSEQ multiplex PCR assay. TCRdb retrieved this table from immuneACCESS and kept in-frame rearrangements only. Not all clones are present; in checked studies, unresolved V genes account for under half, and no reason is known for the remainder. This sample holds about 30,000 clones; 85% to 90% were observed only once. The ten largest clones add up to over 7% of the sample.

Recombination joined TRBV30 with TRBJ2-2; TRBD2 is possibly the D segment (6 matching bases). The origin of this receptor is a human donor with melanoma. Sequences were derived from CD8+ T cells from peripheral blood, sampled before anti-PD-1 treatment. The DNA is TGTGCCTGGAGTGTACGGGGGAACGGGGAGCTGTTTTTT. This is translated as CAWSVRGNGELFF.